These T cell receptor beta chains were read from a single sample in a study of blood T cell repertoires in COVID-19. The data were produced by immunoSEQ multiplex PCR, yet TCRdb's version contains in-frame clones alone and is incomplete. The sample has approximately 200,000 clones; about 86% are singletons. Material: peripheral blood. The receptors here all came from a man between 60 and 75 years old who had recovered from COVID-19. Both conserved end residues are part of each CDR3. D genes are given only for firm matches. The size of a clone is reported for some rows only, either as once, few or many, or as a class for expanded clones.

>TRBJ1-6|TRBD1|once|TRBV27
CASSSRDRGIKRRDSPLHF
TGTGCCAGCAGTTCCCGGGACAGGGGGATCAAACGGCGGGATTCACCCCTCCACTTT
>TRBJ1-1|.|.|TRBV9
CASSLDGQRNTEAFF
TGTGCCAGCAGCCTTGATGGACAGAGGAACACTGAAGCTTTCTTT
>TRBJ1-1|.|.|TRBV7-9
CASSASGVGTEAFF
TGTGCCAGCAGCGCATCAGGGGTGGGCACTGAAGCTTTCTTT
>TRBJ2-3|.|.|TRBV15
CATSRDAAKHTDTQYF
TGTGCCACCAGCAGAGATGCGGCAAAACACACAGATACGCAGTATTTT
>TRBJ2-3|TRBD2|.|TRBV3-1/TRBV3-2
CASSQGLAGPTDTQYF
TGTGCCAGCAGCCAGGGACTAGCGGGACCCACAGATACGCAGTATTTT
>TRBJ2-1|.|.|TRBV3-1/TRBV3-2
CASSQSWSRGEQFF
TGTGCCAGCAGCCAGTCGTGGAGCCGCGGTGAGCAGTTCTTC
>TRBJ1-3|.|.|TRBV12-3/TRBV12-4
CASSAASGNTIYF
TGTGCCAGCAGTGCGGCCTCTGGAAACACCATATATTTT
>TRBJ2-7|TRBD1|.|TRBV7-9
CASSPPGQEPYEQYF
TGTGCCAGCAGCCCACCGGGACAGGAGCCCTACGAGCAGTACTTC
>TRBJ2-3|TRBD2|.|TRBV7-3
CASSQAGGSTDTQYF
TGTGCCAGCAGCCAAGCGGGGGGGAGCACAGATACGCAGTATTTT
>TRBJ2-1|TRBD1|.|TRBV9
CASSPRDRRFTNEQFF
TGTGCCAGCAGCCCCCGGGACAGGAGGTTTACGAATGAGCAGTTCTTC
>TRBJ2-3|.|.|TRBV14
CASAKEVGPDTQYF
TGTGCCAGCGCCAAGGAGGTTGGTCCGGATACGCAGTATTTT
>TRBJ2-2|.|.|TRBV11-3
CASSLELGGVTGELFF
TGTGCCAGCAGCTTAGAACTAGGAGGAGTAACCGGGGAGCTGTTTTTT
>TRBJ2-1|.|.|TRBV5-1
CASSLAEVTGSYNEQFF
TGCGCCAGCAGCTTGGCCGAGGTGACAGGCTCCTACAATGAGCAGTTCTTC
>TRBJ1-4|TRBD1|.|TRBV29-1
CSVEGTGTNEKLFF
TGCAGCGTTGAAGGGACAGGGACTAATGAAAAACTGTTTTTT
>TRBJ1-1|.|.|TRBV6-5
CASSLQGRGTEAFF
TGTGCCAGCAGTTTACAGGGAAGGGGCACTGAAGCTTTCTTT
>TRBJ2-1|.|.|TRBV6-2/TRBV6-3
CASSETAIYNEQFF
TGTGCCAGCAGCGAGACAGCCATCTACAATGAGCAGTTCTTC
>TRBJ2-5|TRBD1|once|TRBV6-5
CASSSRGQTEQETQYF
TGTGCCAGCAGTTCCAGGGGACAGACTGAGCAAGAGACCCAGTACTTC
>TRBJ1-1|.|.|TRBV6-5
CASSYWGLNTEAFF
TGTGCCAGCAGTTACTGGGGCCTGAACACTGAAGCTTTCTTT
>TRBJ1-5|TRBD1|medium-sized|TRBV7-2
CASSLNQGGNSNQPQHF
TGTGCCAGCAGCTTAAACCAGGGGGGTAATAGCAATCAGCCCCAGCATTTT
>TRBJ2-3|TRBD2|.|TRBV24-1
CATSDPSGGGTDTQYF
TGTGCCACCAGTGATCCTAGCGGGGGGGGAACAGATACGCAGTATTTT
>TRBJ2-1|.|.|TRBV27
CASSLSRPLGRSSYNEQFF
TGTGCCAGCAGTTTATCTCGGCCCCTAGGTAGGAGTTCCTACAATGAGCAGTTCTTC
>TRBJ1-4|.|once|TRBV7-2
CASSPQFGGGDEKLFF
TGTGCCAGCAGCCCCCAGTTCGGGGGTGGTGATGAAAAACTGTTTTTT
>TRBJ2-7|.|.|TRBV5-1
CASSLRAAGTTSEQYF
TGCGCCAGCAGCCTTAGGGCGGCGGGCACTACCTCCGAGCAGTACTTC
>TRBJ1-3|.|.|TRBV6-5
CASSYRGRYSGNTIYF
TGTGCCAGCAGTTACCGTGGCAGGTACTCTGGAAACACCATATATTTT
>TRBJ1-2|TRBD1|.|TRBV5-4
CASSSAGDRGVGGYTF
TGTGCCAGCAGCTCGGCGGGGGACAGGGGGGTCGGAGGCTACACCTTC
>TRBJ2-3|TRBD2|.|TRBV5-4
CASSLQVAGATDTQYF
TGTGCCAGCAGCCTTCAAGTAGCGGGAGCCACAGATACGCAGTATTTT
>TRBJ1-2|.|once|TRBV29-1
CSVYITGSNYGYTF
TGCAGCGTTTACATCACCGGGTCAAACTATGGCTACACCTTC
>TRBJ2-3|.|.|TRBV7-2
CASSLTIDTQYF
TGTGCCAGCAGCTTAACAATAGATACGCAGTATTTT
>TRBJ2-7|.|.|TRBV6-2/TRBV6-3
CASSQGWEQYF
TGTGCCAGCAGTCAGGGGTGGGAGCAGTACTTC
>TRBJ1-2|.|once|TRBV27
CASSLSFSYGYTF
TGTGCCAGCAGTTTATCGTTCAGCTATGGCTACACCTTC
>TRBJ2-3|TRBD2|.|TRBV6-5
CASSSLGGLKDTQYF
TGTGCCAGCAGCAGCCTCGGGGGACTAAAAGATACGCAGTATTTT
>TRBJ2-7|.|.|TRBV27
CASSFGDGTYEQYF
TGTGCCAGCAGTTTTGGAGACGGAACCTACGAGCAGTACTTC
>TRBJ1-2|.|.|TRBV5-1
CASSLGTVITYGYTF
TGCGCCAGCAGCTTGGGGACAGTCATAACGTATGGCTACACCTTC
>TRBJ1-2|.|.|TRBV5-4
CASSLALSGYGYTF
TGTGCCAGCAGCTTGGCGCTTTCCGGGTATGGCTACACCTTC
>TRBJ2-1|TRBD1|.|TRBV29-1
CSGGQVNEQFF
TGCAGCGGGGGACAGGTCAATGAGCAGTTCTTC
>TRBJ2-4|TRBD1|.|TRBV5-4
CASSLEGQGWHIQYF
TGTGCCAGCAGCTTGGAGGGACAGGGGTGGCACATTCAGTACTTC
>TRBJ2-3|TRBD2|.|TRBV5-1
CASSSGGGDTQYF
TGCGCCAGCAGTAGCGGCGGGGGGGATACGCAGTATTTT
>TRBJ2-7|.|.|TRBV6-1
CASSERTESYEQYF
TGTGCCAGCAGTGAAAGGACAGAGTCCTACGAGCAGTACTTC
>TRBJ1-1|.|.|TRBV7-8
CASSLGIRGGLEEAFF
TGTGCCAGCAGCTTAGGAATACGGGGAGGACTCGAAGAAGCTTTCTTT
>TRBJ1-6|.|.|TRBV7-2
CASSLQGPNSPLHF
TGTGCCAGCAGCTTACAGGGCCCTAATTCACCCCTCCACTTT
>TRBJ2-6|TRBD1|.|TRBV9
CASSVDNPGTGVGANVLTF
TGTGCCAGCAGCGTAGACAACCCGGGGACAGGGGTCGGGGCCAACGTCCTGACTTTC
>TRBJ2-5|TRBD2|.|TRBV5-1
CASSPGLAGQQYF
TGCGCCAGCAGCCCGGGACTAGCGGGCCAACAGTACTTC
>TRBJ1-5|TRBD1|.|TRBV6-2/TRBV6-3
CASSGQAGQPQHF
TGTGCCAGCAGTGGACAGGCTGGTCAGCCCCAGCATTTT
>TRBJ2-1|.|once|TRBV12-3/TRBV12-4
CASSLGKNNEQFF
TGTGCCAGCAGTTTGGGCAAGAACAATGAGCAGTTCTTC
>TRBJ2-4|.|few|TRBV5-1
CASSVGSTGYVNIQYF
TGCGCCAGCAGCGTGGGGTCCACAGGTTATGTGAACATTCAGTACTTC
>TRBJ2-1|.|.|TRBV11-2
CASSFAGDNEQFF
TGTGCCAGCAGCTTCGCCGGGGACAATGAGCAGTTCTTC
>TRBJ2-7|.|once|TRBV5-5
CASSFRQVLGDEQYF
TGTGCCAGCAGCTTCCGACAGGTCCTCGGGGACGAGCAGTACTTC
>TRBJ2-7|.|.|TRBV18
CASSHSRTYEQYF
TGTGCCAGCTCACACTCCAGGACCTACGAGCAGTACTTC
>TRBJ1-1|TRBD1|.|TRBV5-6
CASIDRGRTEAFF
TGTGCCAGCATCGACAGGGGGCGTACTGAAGCTTTCTTT
>TRBJ1-1|.|once|TRBV9
CASSVAGGLRNTEAFF
TGTGCCAGCAGCGTAGCGGGAGGGCTTAGGAACACTGAAGCTTTCTTT
>TRBJ1-4|.|.|TRBV19
CASSPHVGTSFLRATNEKLFF
TGTGCCAGTAGCCCCCACGTGGGGACAAGCTTTCTAAGGGCAACTAATGAAAAACTGTTTTTT
>TRBJ1-4|.|.|TRBV9
CASSVRLDEKLFF
TGTGCCAGCAGCGTGAGACTCGATGAAAAACTGTTTTTT
>TRBJ2-7|TRBD1|.|TRBV6-5
CASASGQGVSEQYF
TGTGCCAGTGCCTCGGGACAGGGCGTGAGCGAGCAGTACTTC
>TRBJ2-1|TRBD2|.|TRBV27
CASSLRTSGNEQFF
TGTGCCAGCAGTTTACGAACTAGCGGTAATGAGCAGTTCTTC
>TRBJ2-1|.|.|TRBV7-3
CASSASANSYNEQFF
TGTGCCAGCAGCGCGTCAGCGAACTCCTACAATGAGCAGTTCTTC
>TRBJ1-3|.|.|TRBV28
CASLPLKGQGRGNTIYF
TGTGCCAGCCTTCCACTAAAGGGTCAGGGGAGAGGAAACACCATATATTTT
>TRBJ2-1|.|once|TRBV4-1
CASSHSRGEYNEQFF
TGCGCCAGCAGCCACTCACGCGGGGAGTACAATGAGCAGTTCTTC
>TRBJ1-2|TRBD1|.|TRBV7-9
CASSLDGTGGFYGYTF
TGTGCCAGCAGCTTAGATGGGACAGGGGGATTCTATGGCTACACCTTC
>TRBJ2-7|TRBD1|.|TRBV4-3
CASSSILGDRFDEQYF
TGCGCCAGCAGCTCAATCCTCGGGGACAGGTTCGACGAGCAGTACTTC
>TRBJ2-2|TRBD2|once|TRBV29-1
CSAGGASSTGELFF
TGCAGCGCGGGGGGGGCTTCGAGCACCGGGGAGCTGTTTTTT